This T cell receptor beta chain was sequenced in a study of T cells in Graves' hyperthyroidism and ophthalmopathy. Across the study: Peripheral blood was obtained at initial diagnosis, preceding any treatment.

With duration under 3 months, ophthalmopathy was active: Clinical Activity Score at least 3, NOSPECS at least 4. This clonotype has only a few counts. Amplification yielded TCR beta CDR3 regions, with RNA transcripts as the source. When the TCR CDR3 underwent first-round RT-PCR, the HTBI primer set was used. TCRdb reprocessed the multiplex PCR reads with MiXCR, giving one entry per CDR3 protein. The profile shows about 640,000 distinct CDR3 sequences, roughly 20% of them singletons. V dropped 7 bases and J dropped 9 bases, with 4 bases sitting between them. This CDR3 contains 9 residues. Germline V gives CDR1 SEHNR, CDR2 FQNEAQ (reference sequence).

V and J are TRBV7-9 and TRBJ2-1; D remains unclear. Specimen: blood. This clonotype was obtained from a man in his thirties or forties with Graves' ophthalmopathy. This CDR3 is CASIREQFF. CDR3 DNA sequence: TGTGCCAGCATTCGTGAGCAGTTCTTC.